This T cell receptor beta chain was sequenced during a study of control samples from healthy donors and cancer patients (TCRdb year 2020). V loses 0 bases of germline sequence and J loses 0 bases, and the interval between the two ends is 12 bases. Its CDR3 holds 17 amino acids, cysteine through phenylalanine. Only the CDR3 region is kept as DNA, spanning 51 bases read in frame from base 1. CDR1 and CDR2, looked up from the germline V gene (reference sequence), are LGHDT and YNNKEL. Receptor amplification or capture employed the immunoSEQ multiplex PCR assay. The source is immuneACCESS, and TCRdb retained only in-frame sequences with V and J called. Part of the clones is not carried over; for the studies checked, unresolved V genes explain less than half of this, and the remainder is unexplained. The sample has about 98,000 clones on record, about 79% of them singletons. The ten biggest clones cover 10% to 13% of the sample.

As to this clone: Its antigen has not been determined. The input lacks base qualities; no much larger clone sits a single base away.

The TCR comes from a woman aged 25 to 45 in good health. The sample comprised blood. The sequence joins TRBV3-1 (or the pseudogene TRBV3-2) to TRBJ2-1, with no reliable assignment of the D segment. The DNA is TGTGCCAGCAGCCAAGATAAGTCTGGGTACTCCTACAATGAGCAGTTCTTC. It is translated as CASSQDKSGYSYNEQFF.